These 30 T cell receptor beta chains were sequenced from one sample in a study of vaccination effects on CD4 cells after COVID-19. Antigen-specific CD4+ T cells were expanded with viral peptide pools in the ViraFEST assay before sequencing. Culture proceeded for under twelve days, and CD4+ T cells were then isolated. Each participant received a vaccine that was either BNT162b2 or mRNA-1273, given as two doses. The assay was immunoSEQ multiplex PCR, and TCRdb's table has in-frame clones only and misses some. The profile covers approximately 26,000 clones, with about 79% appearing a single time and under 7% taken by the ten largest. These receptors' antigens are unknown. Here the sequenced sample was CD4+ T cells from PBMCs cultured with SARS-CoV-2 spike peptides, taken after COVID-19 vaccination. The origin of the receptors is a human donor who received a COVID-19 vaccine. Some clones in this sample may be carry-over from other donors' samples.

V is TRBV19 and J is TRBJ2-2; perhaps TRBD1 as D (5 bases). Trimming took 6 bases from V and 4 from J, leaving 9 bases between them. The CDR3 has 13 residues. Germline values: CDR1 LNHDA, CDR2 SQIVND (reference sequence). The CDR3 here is CASRGQGTGELFF. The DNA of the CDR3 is TGTGCCAGTAGGGGGCAGGGCACCGGGGAGCTGTTTTTT.

In DNA form, the CDR3 reads TGTGCCAGCTCATCTAGCGGGAGCACAGATACGCAGTATTTT. This codes for CASSSSGSTDTQYF. The chain couples TRBV18 to TRBJ2-3, with TRBD2 identical over 8 bases. The V segment lost 5 bases and the J segment 0 bases; nucleotides outside the gene matches: 1. The germline CDR1 and CDR2 sequences are KGHSH and LQKENI. This CDR3 has 14 amino acids. Full variable domain (outside the CDR3, taken from reference TRBV18 and TRBJ2-3): NAGVMQNPRHLVRRRGQEARLRCSPMKGHSHVYWYRQLPEEGLKFMVYLQKENIIDESGMPKERFSAEFPKEGPSILRIQQVVRGDSAAYFCASSSSGSTDTQYFGPGTRLTVL.

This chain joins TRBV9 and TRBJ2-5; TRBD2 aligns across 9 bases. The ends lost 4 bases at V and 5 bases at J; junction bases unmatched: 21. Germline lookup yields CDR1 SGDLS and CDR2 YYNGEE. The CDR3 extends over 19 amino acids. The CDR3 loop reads CASSPHPFLAGPGGETQYF. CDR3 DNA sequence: TGTGCCAGCAGCCCACACCCTTTTCTAGCGGGGCCAGGCGGGGAGACCCAGTACTTC. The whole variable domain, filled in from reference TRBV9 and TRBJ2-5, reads DSGVTQTPKHLITATGQRVTLRCSPRSGDLSVYWYQQSLDQGLQFLIQYYNGEERAKGNILERFSAQQFPDLHSELNLSSLELGDSALYFCASSPHPFLAGPGGETQYFGPGTRLLVL.

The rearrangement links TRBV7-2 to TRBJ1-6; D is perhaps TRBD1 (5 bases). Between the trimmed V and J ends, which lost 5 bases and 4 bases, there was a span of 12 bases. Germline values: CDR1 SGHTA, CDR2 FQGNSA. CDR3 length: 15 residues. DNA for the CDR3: TGTGCCAGCAGCCAGGGCACGCGATATAATTCACCCCTCCACTTT. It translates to CASSQGTRYNSPLHF.

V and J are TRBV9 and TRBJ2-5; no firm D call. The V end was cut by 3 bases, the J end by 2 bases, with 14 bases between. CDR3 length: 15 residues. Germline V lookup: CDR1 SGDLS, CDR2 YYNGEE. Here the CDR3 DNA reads TGTGCCAGCAGCGCAAGCCCGACGGTTCAAGAGACCCAGTACTTC. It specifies CASSASPTVQETQYF. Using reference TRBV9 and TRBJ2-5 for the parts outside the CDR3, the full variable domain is DSGVTQTPKHLITATGQRVTLRCSPRSGDLSVYWYQQSLDQGLQFLIQYYNGEERAKGNILERFSAQQFPDLHSELNLSSLELGDSALYFCASSASPTVQETQYFGPGTRLLVL.

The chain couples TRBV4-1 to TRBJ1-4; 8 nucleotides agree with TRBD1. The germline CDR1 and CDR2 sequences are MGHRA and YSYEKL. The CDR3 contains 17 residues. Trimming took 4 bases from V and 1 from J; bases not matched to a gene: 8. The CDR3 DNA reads TGCGCCAGCAGCCCGGTGGGCAGGGGGCGAACTAATGAAAAACTGTTTTTT. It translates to CASSPVGRGRTNEKLFF.

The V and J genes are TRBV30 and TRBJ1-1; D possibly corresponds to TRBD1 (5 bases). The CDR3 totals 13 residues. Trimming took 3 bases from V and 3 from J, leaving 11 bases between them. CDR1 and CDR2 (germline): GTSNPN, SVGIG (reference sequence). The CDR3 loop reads CAWRGVLYTEAFF. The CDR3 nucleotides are TGTGCCTGGAGAGGGGTTTTGTACACTGAAGCTTTCTTT. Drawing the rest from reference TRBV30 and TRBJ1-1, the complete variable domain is SQTIHQWPATLVQPVGSPLSLECTVEGTSNPNLYWYRQAAGRGLQLLFYSVGIGQISSEVPQNLSASRPQDRQFILSSKKLLLSDSGFYLCAWRGVLYTEAFFGQGTRLTVV.

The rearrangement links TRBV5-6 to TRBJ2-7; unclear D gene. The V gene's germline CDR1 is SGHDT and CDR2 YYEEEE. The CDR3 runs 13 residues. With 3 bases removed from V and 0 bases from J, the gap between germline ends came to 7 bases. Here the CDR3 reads CASSSSSSYEQYV. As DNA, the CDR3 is TGTGCCAGCAGCTCCTCAAGCTCCTACGAGCAGTACGTC.

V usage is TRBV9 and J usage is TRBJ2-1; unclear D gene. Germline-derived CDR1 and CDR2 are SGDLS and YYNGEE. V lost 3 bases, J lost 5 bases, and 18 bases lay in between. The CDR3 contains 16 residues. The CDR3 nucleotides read TGTGCCAGCAGCGCTACGCCCGGCCCCTTTGACAATGAGCAGTTCTTC. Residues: CASSATPGPFDNEQFF.

CDR3 nucleotide sequence: TGTGCCAGCCACGCGCCGTCAGGGACTAACTATGGCTACACCTTC. Translating gives CASHAPSGTNYGYTF. The rearrangement links TRBV6-5 to TRBJ1-2, with a weak D call TRBD1 (5 bases). The CDR3 sequence is 15 residues long. V was trimmed by 8 bases and J by 0 bases, leaving 16 bases between them. CDR1 and CDR2 from the germline V gene are MNHEY and SVGAGI.

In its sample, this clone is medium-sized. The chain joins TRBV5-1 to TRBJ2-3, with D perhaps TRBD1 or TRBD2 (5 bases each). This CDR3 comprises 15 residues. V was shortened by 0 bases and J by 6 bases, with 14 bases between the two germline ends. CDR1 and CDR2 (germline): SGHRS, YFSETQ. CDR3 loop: CASSLGDPNRDTQYF. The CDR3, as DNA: TGCGCCAGCAGCTTGGGGGACCCTAATCGTGATACGCAGTATTTT.

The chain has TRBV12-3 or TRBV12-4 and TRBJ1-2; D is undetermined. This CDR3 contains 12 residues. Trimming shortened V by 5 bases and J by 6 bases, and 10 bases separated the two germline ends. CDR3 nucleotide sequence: TGTGCCAGCAGTGACGGGCCAAATGGCTACACCTTC. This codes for CASSDGPNGYTF.

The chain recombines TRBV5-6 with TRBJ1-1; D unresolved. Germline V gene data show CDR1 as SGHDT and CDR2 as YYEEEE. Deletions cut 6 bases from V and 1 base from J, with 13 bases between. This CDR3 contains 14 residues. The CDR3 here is CASTRLAGNTEAFF. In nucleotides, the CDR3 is TGTGCCAGCACCCGCCTGGCAGGGAACACTGAAGCTTTCTTT. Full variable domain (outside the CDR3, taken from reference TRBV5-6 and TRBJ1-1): DAGVTQSPTHLIKTRGQQVTLRCSPKSGHDTVSWYQQALGQGPQFIFQYYEEEERQRGNFPDRFSGHQFPNYSSELNVNALLLGDSALYLCASTRLAGNTEAFFGQGTRLTVV.

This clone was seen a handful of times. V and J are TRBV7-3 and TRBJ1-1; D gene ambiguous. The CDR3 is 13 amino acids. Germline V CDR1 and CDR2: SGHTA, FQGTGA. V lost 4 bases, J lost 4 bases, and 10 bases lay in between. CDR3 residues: CASSSLGFTEAFF. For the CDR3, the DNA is TGTGCCAGCAGCTCCCTCGGATTCACTGAAGCTTTCTTT.

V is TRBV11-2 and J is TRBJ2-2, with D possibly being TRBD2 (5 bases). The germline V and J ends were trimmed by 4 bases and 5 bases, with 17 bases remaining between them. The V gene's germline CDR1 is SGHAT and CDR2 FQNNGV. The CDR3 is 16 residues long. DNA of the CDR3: TGTGCCAGCAGCTCCCCTCGGAGGCGGAGGACCGGGGAGCTGTTTTTT. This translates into CASSSPRRRRTGELFF.

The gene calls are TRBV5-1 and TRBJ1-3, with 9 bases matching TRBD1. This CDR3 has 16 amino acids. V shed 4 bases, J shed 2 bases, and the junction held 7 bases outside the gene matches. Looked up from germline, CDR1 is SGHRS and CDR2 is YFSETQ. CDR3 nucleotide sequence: TGCGCCAGCAGCACCTTACAGGGGGCTGCTGGAAACACCATATATTTT. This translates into CASSTLQGAAGNTIYF.

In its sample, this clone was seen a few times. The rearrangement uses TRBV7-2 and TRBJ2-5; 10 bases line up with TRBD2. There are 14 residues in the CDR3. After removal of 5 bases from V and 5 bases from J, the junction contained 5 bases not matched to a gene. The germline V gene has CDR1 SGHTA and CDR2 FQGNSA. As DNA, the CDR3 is TGTGCCAGCAGCCTTGGACTAGCGGTGGAGACCCAGTACTTC. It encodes CASSLGLAVETQYF.

CDR3 sequence reads: CASSYDRLRYEQYV. CDR3 coding DNA: TGTGCCAGCAGTTACGATAGGTTGCGGTACGAGCAGTACGTC. This rearrangement joins TRBV6-2 or TRBV6-3 to TRBJ2-7; unclear D gene. Trimming left V 2 bases short and J 4 bases short, with 12 bases between. This CDR3 comprises 14 residues. Per germline, CDR1 MNHEY and CDR2 SVGEGT.

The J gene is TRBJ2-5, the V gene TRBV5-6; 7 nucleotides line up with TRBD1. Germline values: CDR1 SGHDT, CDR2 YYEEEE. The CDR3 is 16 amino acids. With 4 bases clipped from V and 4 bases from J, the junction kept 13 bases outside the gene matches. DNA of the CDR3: TGTGCCAGCAGCCAAGCGACAGGGCTTAGAAGAGAGACCCAGTACTTC. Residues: CASSQATGLRRETQYF.

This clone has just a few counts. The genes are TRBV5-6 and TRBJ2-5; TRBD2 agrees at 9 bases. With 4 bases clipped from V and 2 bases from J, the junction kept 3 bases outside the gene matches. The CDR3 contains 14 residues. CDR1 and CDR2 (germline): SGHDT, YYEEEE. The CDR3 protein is CASSAGGWQETQYF. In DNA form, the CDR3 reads TGTGCCAGCAGCGCGGGAGGGTGGCAAGAGACCCAGTACTTC.

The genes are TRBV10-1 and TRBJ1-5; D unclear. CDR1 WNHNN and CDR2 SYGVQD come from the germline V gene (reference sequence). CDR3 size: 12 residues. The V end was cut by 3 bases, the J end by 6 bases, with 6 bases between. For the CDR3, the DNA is TGCGCCAGCAGTGACCGGGGTCAGCCCCAGCATTTT. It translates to CASSDRGQPQHF.

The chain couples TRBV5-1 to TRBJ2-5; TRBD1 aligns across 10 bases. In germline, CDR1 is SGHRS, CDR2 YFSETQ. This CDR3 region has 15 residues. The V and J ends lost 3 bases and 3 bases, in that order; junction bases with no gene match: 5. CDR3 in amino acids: CASSSHGQGEETQYF. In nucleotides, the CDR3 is TGCGCCAGCAGCTCGCACGGACAGGGGGAAGAGACCCAGTACTTC.

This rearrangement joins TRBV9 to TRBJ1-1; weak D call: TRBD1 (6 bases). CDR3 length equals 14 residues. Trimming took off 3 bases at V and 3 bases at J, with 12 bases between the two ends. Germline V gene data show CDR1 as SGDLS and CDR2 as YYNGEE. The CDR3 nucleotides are TGTGCCAGCAGCGCCCACAGGGTTCACACTGAAGCTTTCTTT. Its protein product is CASSAHRVHTEAFF.

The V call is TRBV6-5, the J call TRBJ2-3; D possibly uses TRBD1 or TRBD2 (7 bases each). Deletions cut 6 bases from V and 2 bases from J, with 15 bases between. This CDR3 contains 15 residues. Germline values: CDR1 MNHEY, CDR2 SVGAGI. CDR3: CASSYQGGDTDTQYF. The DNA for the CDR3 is TGTGCCAGCAGCTACCAGGGGGGGGACACAGATACGCAGTATTTT.

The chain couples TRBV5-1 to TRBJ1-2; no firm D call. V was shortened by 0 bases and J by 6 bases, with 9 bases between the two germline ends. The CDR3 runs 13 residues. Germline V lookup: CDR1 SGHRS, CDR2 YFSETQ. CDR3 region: CASSLVTGDGYTF. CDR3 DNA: TGCGCCAGCAGCTTGGTTACTGGGGATGGCTACACCTTC.

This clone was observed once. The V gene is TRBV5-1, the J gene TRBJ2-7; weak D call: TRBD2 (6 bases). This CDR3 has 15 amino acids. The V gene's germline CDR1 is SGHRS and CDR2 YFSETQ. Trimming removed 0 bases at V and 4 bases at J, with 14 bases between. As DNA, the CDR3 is TGCGCCAGCAGCTTGGGAGCGGGCGTCGATTACGAGCAGTACGTC. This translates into CASSLGAGVDYEQYV.

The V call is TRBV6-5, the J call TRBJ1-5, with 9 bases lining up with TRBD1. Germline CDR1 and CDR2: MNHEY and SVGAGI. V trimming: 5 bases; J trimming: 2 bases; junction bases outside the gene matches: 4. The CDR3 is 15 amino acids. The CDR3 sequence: CASSMDRGRNQPQHF. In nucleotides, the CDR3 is TGTGCCAGCAGTATGGACAGGGGTCGCAATCAGCCCCAGCATTTT.

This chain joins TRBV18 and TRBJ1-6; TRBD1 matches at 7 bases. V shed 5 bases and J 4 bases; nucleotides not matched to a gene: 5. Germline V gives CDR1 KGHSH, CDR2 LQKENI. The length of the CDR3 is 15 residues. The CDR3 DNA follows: TGTGCCAGCTCAGCAGGGGGTTTTTATAATTCACCCCTCCACTTT. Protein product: CASSAGGFYNSPLHF.

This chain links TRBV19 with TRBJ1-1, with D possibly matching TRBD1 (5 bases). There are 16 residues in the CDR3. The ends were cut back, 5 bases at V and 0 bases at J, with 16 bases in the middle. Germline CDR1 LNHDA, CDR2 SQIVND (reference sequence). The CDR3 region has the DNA TGTGCCAGTAGTGCTTATAGGACGGACATGAACACTGAAGCTTTCTTT. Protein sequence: CASSAYRTDMNTEAFF.

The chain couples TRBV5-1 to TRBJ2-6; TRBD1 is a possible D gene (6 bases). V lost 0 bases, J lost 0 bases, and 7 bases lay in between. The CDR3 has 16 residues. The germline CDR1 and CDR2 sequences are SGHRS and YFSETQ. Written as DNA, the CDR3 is TGCGCCAGCAGCTTGGTAGGGGGCTCTGGGGCCAACGTCCTGACTTTC. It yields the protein CASSLVGGSGANVLTF.